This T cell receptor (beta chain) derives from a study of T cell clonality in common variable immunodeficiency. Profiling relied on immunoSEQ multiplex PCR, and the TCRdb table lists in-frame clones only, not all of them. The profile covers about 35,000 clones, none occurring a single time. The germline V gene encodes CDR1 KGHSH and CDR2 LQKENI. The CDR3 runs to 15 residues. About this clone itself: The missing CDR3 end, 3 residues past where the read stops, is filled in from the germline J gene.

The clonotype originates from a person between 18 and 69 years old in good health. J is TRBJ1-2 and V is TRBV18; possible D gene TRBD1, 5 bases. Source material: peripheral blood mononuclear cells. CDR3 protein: CASSRLAGSTDTYTF. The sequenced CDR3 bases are TGTGCCAGCTCACGACTAGCGGGATCGACAGATACC. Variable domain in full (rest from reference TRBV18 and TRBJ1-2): NAGVMQNPRHLVRRRGQEARLRCSPMKGHSHVYWYRQLPEEGLKFMVYLQKENIIDESGMPKERFSAEFPKEGPSILRIQQVVRGDSAAYFCASSRLAGSTDTYTFGSGTRLTVV.